This T cell receptor beta chain came from a study of PD-1 blockade in classical Hodgkin lymphoma. With respect to this clone: The target antigen is unknown.

Germline lookup yields CDR1 SGHTA and CDR2 FQGTGA. V lost 2 bases, J lost 5 bases, and 12 bases lay in between. This CDR3 spans 14 amino acids. The data were produced by immunoSEQ multiplex PCR, yet TCRdb's version contains in-frame clones alone and is incomplete. The table shows nearly 25,000 clones, with approximately 70% occurring only once. Each patient's relapse followed autologous stem cell transplantation, and brentuximab vedotin exposure varied. Study results and limitations: Baseline diversity in complete responders resembled that of newly diagnosed patients.

Source: peripheral blood mononuclear cells (PBMCs), taken at baseline. The rearrangement joins TRBV7-3 to TRBJ1-1, with D uncertain. This TCR came from a human donor with classical Hodgkin lymphoma. The CDR3 reads CASSLGGPGTEAFF. In DNA form, the CDR3 reads TGTGCCAGCAGCTTAGGAGGGCCCGGGACTGAAGCTTTCTTT.